The next 29 T cell receptor beta chains were all read from a single sample in a study of T-cell memory formation after mild COVID-19. TCRdb reprocessed the 5' RACE reads via MiXCR and lists one record per CDR3 protein. The sample includes roughly 130,000 distinct CDR3 sequences, about 15% seen only once; the top ten take approximately 15%. Sequencing used PBMCs or a T cell subset sorted from them (not recorded which). All receptors come from an adult woman who had mild COVID-19 (a few samples of this study predate the infection). Cell type and time point are not known.

V gene TRBV29-1 combines with J gene TRBJ2-2; TRBD1 might be the D (6 bases). The CDR3 runs to 14 residues. CDR1 and CDR2 (germline): SQVTM, ANQGSEA. Trimming took off 7 bases at V and 6 bases at J, with 18 bases between the two ends. The CDR3 bases are TGCAGCGCGAAAACAGGGAAATACCCCGGGGAGCTGTTTTTT. Translation gives CSAKTGKYPGELFF.

This clonotype was detected a few times. V usage is TRBV29-1 and J usage is TRBJ2-7; 8 bases map to TRBD2. The CDR3 extends over 15 amino acids. Looked up from germline, CDR1 is SQVTM and CDR2 is ANQGSEA. V was clipped by 3 bases and J by 2 bases; unmatched bases: 9. The CDR3 reads CSVESGGFPTYEQYF. The CDR3 coding sequence is TGCAGCGTTGAGAGCGGGGGTTTTCCCACCTACGAGCAGTACTTC.

This clonotype was seen only a few times. The chain employs TRBV7-6 and TRBJ2-3, with 11 bases matching TRBD2. Trimming at V came to 3 bases and at J to 6 bases, leaving 8 bases not matched to a gene. There are 16 residues in the CDR3. The germline CDR1 and CDR2 sequences are SGHVS and FNYEAQ. The CDR3 is CASSFNSGRAGDTQYF. The DNA for the CDR3 is TGTGCCAGCAGCTTTAATAGCGGGAGGGCGGGGGATACGCAGTATTTT.

There are a few counts of this clonotype. The rearrangement uses TRBV7-6 and TRBJ2-5; TRBD1 agrees at 7 bases. The CDR3 is 16 residues long. V trimming: 1 base; J trimming: 3 bases; junction bases outside the gene matches: 8. Germline CDR1 and CDR2: SGHVS and FNYEAQ. As DNA, the CDR3 is TGTGCCAGCAGCTTAGTTGGGGACAGAAGAAAAGAGACCCAGTACTTC. Amino acid sequence: CASSLVGDRRKETQYF.

This clonotype turned up a few times. Here the CDR3 DNA reads TGTGCCAGCGGTACAGCGAGGGCCCCCGGCGGGGAGCTGTTTTTT. Translating it yields CASGTARAPGGELFF. The J gene is TRBJ2-2, the V gene TRBV2, with D perhaps matching TRBD2 (5 bases). There are 15 residues in the CDR3. Germline lookup yields CDR1 SNHLY and CDR2 FYNNEI. V gave up 8 bases and J gave up 7 bases, with 20 bases separating them.

This rearrangement joins TRBV6-5 to TRBJ1-1, with D unresolved. CDR3 size: 15 residues. V lost 0 bases to trimming and J lost 0 bases, with 8 bases between them. CDR1 is MNHEY, CDR2 SVGAGI, per germline. Written as DNA, the CDR3 is TGTGCCAGCAGTTACTCCGCACCGATGAACACTGAAGCTTTCTTT. Its translation: CASSYSAPMNTEAFF.

This clonotype has only a few counts. V is TRBV24-1 and J is TRBJ2-7; D is perhaps TRBD1 (6 bases). CDR1 is KGHDR, CDR2 SFDVKD, per germline. This CDR3 contains 13 residues. The V end was cut by 4 bases, the J end by 7 bases, with 13 bases between. Here the CDR3 reads CATSDDQGPEQYF. CDR3 DNA: TGTGCCACCAGTGACGACCAGGGGCCTGAGCAGTACTTC.

The V and J genes are TRBV20-1 and TRBJ1-2, with 7 bases lining up with TRBD1. Germline CDR1 and CDR2: DFQATT and SNEGSKA (reference sequence). This CDR3 comprises 14 residues. The trim removed 3 bases at V and 9 bases at J, leaving 13 bases unmatched. The chain's CDR3 is CSASRETGSVRYTF. The CDR3 DNA reads TGCAGTGCTAGTCGAGAGACAGGGTCGGTGCGCTACACCTTC.

This clonotype was seen a handful of times. This rearrangement joins TRBV9 to TRBJ2-1; 7 positions match TRBD2. V trimming: 2 bases; J trimming: 5 bases; junction bases outside the gene matches: 7. Germline lookup yields CDR1 SGDLS and CDR2 YYNGEE. The CDR3 length is 15 residues. CDR3 nucleotides: TGTGCCAGCAGCGTGGGGGGGTCCCTCAACAATGAGCAGTTCTTC. It translates to CASSVGGSLNNEQFF.

The chain carries TRBV7-9 and TRBJ2-5; D is unresolved. V lost 6 bases to trimming and J lost 3 bases, with 5 bases between them. Per the germline V gene, CDR1 is SEHNR and CDR2 is FQNEAQ (reference sequence). The CDR3 consists of 11 residues. CDR3 amino acids: CASRLEETQYF. DNA of the CDR3: TGTGCCAGCAGGCTAGAAGAGACCCAGTACTTC.

This clonotype was counted only a few times. CDR3 DNA: TGTGCCAGCAGCTCCTGGGGCTCTAAAAACATTCAGTACTTC. Translated: CASSSWGSKNIQYF. The V call is TRBV14, the J call TRBJ2-4; D is perhaps TRBD1 (5 bases). Trimming left V 5 bases short and J 4 bases short, with 12 bases between. Germline V CDR1 and CDR2: SGHDN, FVKESK. The CDR3 totals 14 residues.

This clonotype rates as medium-sized. V gene TRBV5-1 combines with J gene TRBJ2-6; D ambiguous. V gave up 5 bases and J gave up 1 base, with 16 bases separating them. This CDR3 is built from 17 residues. The germline V gene encodes CDR1 SGHRS and CDR2 YFSETQ. CDR3 nucleotide sequence: TGCGCCAGCAGTTTCCCGACCCAGCTATCTGGGGCCAACGTCCTGACTTTC. Its protein product is CASSFPTQLSGANVLTF.

The gene calls are TRBV23-1 and TRBJ1-1; D gene unclear. TRBV23-1 is reported as an ORF; its role is uncertain. V lost 4 bases and J lost 4, with 16 bases in between. The CDR3 covers 15 residues. The chain's CDR3 is CASSLSWGKITEAFF. CDR3 DNA: TGCGCCAGCAGTCTCAGCTGGGGAAAGATCACTGAAGCTTTCTTT.

The chain has TRBV7-3 and TRBJ2-5; D is perhaps TRBD1 (6 bases). Deletions cut 5 bases from V and 1 base from J, with 14 bases between. Germline V CDR1 and CDR2: SGHTA, FQGTGA. This CDR3 spans 15 amino acids. The DNA of the CDR3 is TGTGCCAGCAGCGTACAGACAGGCTCCCAAGAGACCCAGTACTTC. Amino acid sequence: CASSVQTGSQETQYF.

The chain recombines TRBV29-1 with TRBJ2-1; D is uncertain. The CDR3 loop spans 12 amino acids. V lost 3 bases, J lost 6 bases, and 9 bases lay in between. Germline CDR1 reads SQVTM; CDR2 reads ANQGSEA. The CDR3 sequence is CSVEVTSNEQFF. The CDR3 DNA is TGCAGCGTTGAGGTTACCAGCAATGAGCAGTTCTTC.

This clonotype was detected a few times. The chain joins TRBV3-1 to TRBJ2-7; D is perhaps TRBD2 (6 bases). V was pared by 1 base and J by 0 bases, with 13 bases between. CDR3 length equals 16 residues. Germline CDR1 LGHDT, CDR2 YNNKEL (reference sequence). CDR3 sequence: CASSQASEGPSYEQYF. The CDR3, as DNA: TGTGCCAGCAGCCAAGCGTCGGAGGGACCCTCCTACGAGCAGTACTTC.

The chain joins TRBV20-1 to TRBJ2-2; D gene ambiguous. V shed 4 bases and J shed 0 bases, with 6 bases lying between them. The CDR3 runs to 13 residues. Germline CDR1 is DFQATT and CDR2 is SNEGSKA (reference sequence). CDR3: CSAIPPNTGELFF. In DNA form, the CDR3 reads TGCAGTGCTATTCCCCCGAACACCGGGGAGCTGTTTTTT.

The chain employs TRBV30 and TRBJ1-1; 10 nucleotides align to TRBD1. The V and J ends lost 0 bases and 3 bases, in that order; junction bases with no gene match: 4. The CDR3 consists of 15 residues. In germline, CDR1 is GTSNPN, CDR2 SVGIG (reference sequence). For the CDR3, the DNA is TGTGCCTGGAGTGTGGGGACAGGGGTTGACACTGAAGCTTTCTTT. This codes for CAWSVGTGVDTEAFF.

This clonotype was seen more than once but under ten times. The chain carries TRBV4-3 and TRBJ1-4; 10 bases line up with TRBD1. Losses at the gene ends were 0 bases for V and 7 bases for J; bases not matched to a gene: 5. Germline-derived CDR1 and CDR2 are LGHNA and YSLEER. This CDR3 has 16 residues. The CDR3 loop reads CASSQDSGTGVEKLFF. CDR3 bases: TGCGCCAGCAGCCAAGACTCCGGGACAGGGGTTGAAAAACTGTTTTTT.

The chain links TRBV20-1 to TRBJ2-1; D is undetermined. Per the germline V gene, CDR1 is DFQATT and CDR2 is SNEGSKA (reference sequence). The CDR3 is 13 residues long. V was cut by 3 bases and J by 11 bases, with 17 bases left in between. The CDR3 bases are TGCAGTGCTAGTGTGAGTGGCGTACCAAAGCAGTTCTTC. It yields the protein CSASVSGVPKQFF.

This clonotype came up many times. CDR3 protein: CASSTGQKETQYF. As DNA, the CDR3 is TGTGCCAGCTCAACGGGACAGAAAGAGACCCAGTACTTC. The chain employs TRBV18 and TRBJ2-5; 7 bases fit TRBD1. Germline V gene lookup returns CDR1 KGHSH and CDR2 LQKENI. There are 13 residues in the CDR3. After removal of 5 bases from V and 3 bases from J, the junction contained 3 bases not matched to a gene.

V is TRBV5-4 and J is TRBJ2-1, with 13 bases identical to TRBD2. The CDR3 spans 15 residues. With V trimmed by 3 bases and J by 8 bases, 5 bases remained unmatched. Germline V gene sequence: CDR1 SGHNT, CDR2 YYREEE (reference sequence). CDR3 protein: CASSSTSGGAYEQFF. In DNA form, the CDR3 reads TGTGCCAGCAGCTCCACTAGCGGGGGGGCCTATGAGCAGTTCTTC.

The chain is built from TRBV19 and TRBJ1-2; D remains unclear. Trimming removed 3 bases from V and 2 bases from J, with 10 bases in between. The CDR3 consists of 14 residues. Germline assignment: CDR1 LNHDA and CDR2 SQIVND (reference sequence). The CDR3 spells CASSISPVNYGYTF. CDR3 nucleotides: TGTGCCAGTAGTATCAGTCCAGTAAACTATGGCTACACCTTC.

The chain employs TRBV27 and TRBJ1-2, with D tentatively TRBD1 (5 bases). Trimming left V 2 bases short and J 4 bases short, with 11 bases between. Germline V gene sequence: CDR1 MNHEY, CDR2 SMNVEV (reference sequence). The length of the CDR3 is 14 residues. CDR3 nucleotide sequence: TGTGCCAGCAGTTTAAGCGGGACCCTCTATGGCTACACCTTC. This gives the protein CASSLSGTLYGYTF.

This clonotype was detected only a few times. V gene TRBV12-3 or TRBV12-4 combines with J gene TRBJ2-7; D may be TRBD2 (6 bases). Between the trimmed V and J ends, which lost 4 bases and 0 bases, there was a span of 13 bases. The CDR3 consists of 15 residues. CDR3 residues: CASSSRLVPSYEQYF. As DNA, the CDR3 is TGTGCCAGCAGTTCGAGACTAGTTCCCTCCTACGAGCAGTACTTC.

This clonotype came up a few times. The rearrangement uses TRBV20-1 and TRBJ1-1; possible D gene TRBD1, 5 bases. The length of the CDR3 is 14 residues. Germline-derived CDR1 and CDR2 are DFQATT and SNEGSKA (reference sequence). V lost 0 bases and J lost 2, with 10 bases in between. The CDR3, as DNA: TGCAGTGCTAGAGATCGGGGGAAAAACACTGAAGCTTTCTTT. It yields the protein CSARDRGKNTEAFF.

V is TRBV7-8 and J is TRBJ2-7; 10 bases are a match to TRBD2. J was trimmed by 2 bases and V by 7 bases; bases with no gene match: 8. This CDR3 comprises 15 residues. The germline gives CDR1 SGHVS, CDR2 FQNEAQ. CDR3 residues: CASTHGLAAPYEQYF. CDR3 bases: TGTGCCAGCACCCACGGACTAGCGGCCCCCTACGAGCAGTACTTC.

This chain joins TRBV12-3 or TRBV12-4 and TRBJ1-3; no definite D call. V dropped 6 bases and J dropped 5 bases, with 5 bases sitting between them. This CDR3 spans 11 amino acids. This chain's CDR3 is CASSIRNTIYF. The CDR3 region has the DNA TGTGCCAGCAGCATCCGAAACACCATATATTTT.

V and J are TRBV4-1 and TRBJ2-5; a possible D gene is TRBD1 (7 bases). Germline V gives CDR1 MGHRA, CDR2 YSYEKL. V was pared by 4 bases and J by 1 base, with 13 bases between. The CDR3 is 15 amino acids. CDR3 DNA: TGCGCCAGCAGCCGCGGGACAGACCCCCAAGAGACCCAGTACTTC. Translated: CASSRGTDPQETQYF.